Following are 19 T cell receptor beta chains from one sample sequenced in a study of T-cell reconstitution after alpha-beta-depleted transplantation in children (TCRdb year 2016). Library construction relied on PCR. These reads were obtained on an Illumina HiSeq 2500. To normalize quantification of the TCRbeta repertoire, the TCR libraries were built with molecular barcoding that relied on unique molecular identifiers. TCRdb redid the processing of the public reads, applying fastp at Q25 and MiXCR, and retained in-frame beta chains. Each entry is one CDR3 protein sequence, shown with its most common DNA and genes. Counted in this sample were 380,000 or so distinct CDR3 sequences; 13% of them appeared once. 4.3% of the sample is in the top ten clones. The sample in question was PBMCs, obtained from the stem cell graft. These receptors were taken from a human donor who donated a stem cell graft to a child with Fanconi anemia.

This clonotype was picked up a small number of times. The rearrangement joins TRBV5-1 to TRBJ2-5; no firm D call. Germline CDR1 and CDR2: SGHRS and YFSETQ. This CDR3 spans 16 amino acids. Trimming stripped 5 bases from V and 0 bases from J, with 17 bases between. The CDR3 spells CASRVGPSEYQETQYF. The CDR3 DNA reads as TGCGCCAGCAGGGTAGGGCCATCTGAGTACCAAGAGACCCAGTACTTC. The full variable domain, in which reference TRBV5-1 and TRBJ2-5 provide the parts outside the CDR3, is KAGVTQTPRYLIKTRGQQVTLSCSPISGHRSVSWYQQTPGQGLQFLFEYFSETQRNKGNFPGRFSGRQFSNSRSEMNVSTLELGDSALYLCASRVGPSEYQETQYFGPGTRLLVL.

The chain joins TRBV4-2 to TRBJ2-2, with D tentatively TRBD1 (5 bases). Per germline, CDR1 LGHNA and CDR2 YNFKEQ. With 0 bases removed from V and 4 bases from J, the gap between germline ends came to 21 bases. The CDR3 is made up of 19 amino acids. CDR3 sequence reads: CASSQEGVGQGVFTGELFF. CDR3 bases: TGTGCCAGCAGCCAAGAAGGCGTCGGGCAGGGTGTATTCACCGGGGAGCTGTTTTTT.

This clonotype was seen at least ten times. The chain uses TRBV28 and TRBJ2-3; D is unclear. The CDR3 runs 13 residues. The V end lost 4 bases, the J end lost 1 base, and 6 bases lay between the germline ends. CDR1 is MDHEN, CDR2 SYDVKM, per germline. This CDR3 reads CASSSRGTDTQYF. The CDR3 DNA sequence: TGTGCCAGCAGTTCCCGGGGCACAGATACGCAGTATTTT.

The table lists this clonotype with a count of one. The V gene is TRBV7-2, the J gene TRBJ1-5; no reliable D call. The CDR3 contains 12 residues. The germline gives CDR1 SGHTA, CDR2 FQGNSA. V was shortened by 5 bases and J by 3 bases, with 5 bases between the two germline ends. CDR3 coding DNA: TGTGCCAGCAGCCCAATCAATCAGCCCCAGCATTTT. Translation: CASSPINQPQHF.

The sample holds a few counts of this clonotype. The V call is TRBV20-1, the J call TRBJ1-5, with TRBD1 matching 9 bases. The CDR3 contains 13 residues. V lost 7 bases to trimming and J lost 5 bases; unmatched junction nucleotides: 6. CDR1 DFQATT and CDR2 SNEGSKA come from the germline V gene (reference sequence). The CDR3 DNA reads TGCAGTGGACAGGGGGGACCTTATCAGCCCCAGCATTTT. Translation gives CSGQGGPYQPQHF.

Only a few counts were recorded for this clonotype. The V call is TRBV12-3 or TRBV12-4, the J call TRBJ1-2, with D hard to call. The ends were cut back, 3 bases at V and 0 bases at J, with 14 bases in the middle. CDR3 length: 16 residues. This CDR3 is CASSFRVHPPNYGYTF. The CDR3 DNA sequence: TGTGCCAGCAGTTTCCGGGTACATCCGCCTAACTATGGCTACACCTTC.

The CDR3 region is CASSNGNTIYF. In DNA, the CDR3 is TGTGCCAGCAGTAATGGAAACACCATATATTTT. The V gene is TRBV6-6, the J gene TRBJ1-3; D call uncertain. This CDR3 comprises 11 residues. Per the germline V gene, CDR1 is MNHNY and CDR2 is SVGAGI (reference sequence). V lost 5 bases and J 3 bases, leaving 2 bases between the germline ends.

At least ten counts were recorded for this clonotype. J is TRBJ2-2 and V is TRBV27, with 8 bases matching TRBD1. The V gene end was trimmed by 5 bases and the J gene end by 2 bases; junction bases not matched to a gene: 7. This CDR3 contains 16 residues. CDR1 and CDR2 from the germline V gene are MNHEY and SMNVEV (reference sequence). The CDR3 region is CASSPTDRVNTGELFF. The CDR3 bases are TGTGCCAGCAGTCCAACGGACAGGGTTAACACCGGGGAGCTGTTTTTT.

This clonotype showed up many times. The CDR3 region is CASSLRTGNTEAFF. The CDR3, as DNA: TGCGCCAGCAGCCTGCGGACGGGAAACACTGAAGCTTTCTTT. The chain links TRBV5-1 to TRBJ1-1; D uncertain. The CDR3 has 14 amino acids. The V gene lost 4 bases and the J gene lost 2 bases, with 12 bases spanning the gap. Per germline, CDR1 SGHRS and CDR2 YFSETQ.

For the CDR3, the DNA is TGTGCCAGTAAGGAGGGGATGAACACTGAAGCTTTCTTT. This translates into CASKEGMNTEAFF. The chain combines TRBV18 with TRBJ1-1, with a possible D match to TRBD1 (5 bases). Germline loops: CDR1 KGHSH, CDR2 LQKENI. This CDR3 spans 13 amino acids. V gave up 9 bases and J gave up 0 bases, with 11 bases separating them.

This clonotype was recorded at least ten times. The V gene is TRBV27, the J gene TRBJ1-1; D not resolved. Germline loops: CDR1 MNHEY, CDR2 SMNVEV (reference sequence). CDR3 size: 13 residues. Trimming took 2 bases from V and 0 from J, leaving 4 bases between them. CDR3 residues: CASSLQLNTEAFF. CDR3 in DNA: TGTGCCAGCAGTTTACAGCTGAACACTGAAGCTTTCTTT.

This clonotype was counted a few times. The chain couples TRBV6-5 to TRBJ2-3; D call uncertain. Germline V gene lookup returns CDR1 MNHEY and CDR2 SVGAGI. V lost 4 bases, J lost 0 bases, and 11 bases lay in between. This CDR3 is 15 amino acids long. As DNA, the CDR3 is TGTGCCAGCAGTTCCTCCGTTGGCAGCACAGATACGCAGTATTTT. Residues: CASSSSVGSTDTQYF.

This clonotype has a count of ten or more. DNA of the CDR3: TGTGCCAGCAGCGTGACAGGGGGCTTCGTGGAGACCCAGTACTTC. Its translation is CASSVTGGFVETQYF. V and J are TRBV9 and TRBJ2-5; TRBD1 aligns across 10 bases. Trimming cost V 2 bases and J 5 bases; bases outside gene matches: 6. In germline, CDR1 is SGDLS, CDR2 YYNGEE. The CDR3 totals 15 residues. The complete variable domain, with remaining parts taken from reference TRBV9 and TRBJ2-5, reads DSGVTQTPKHLITATGQRVTLRCSPRSGDLSVYWYQQSLDQGLQFLIQYYNGEERAKGNILERFSAQQFPDLHSELNLSSLELGDSALYFCASSVTGGFVETQYFGPGTRLLVL.

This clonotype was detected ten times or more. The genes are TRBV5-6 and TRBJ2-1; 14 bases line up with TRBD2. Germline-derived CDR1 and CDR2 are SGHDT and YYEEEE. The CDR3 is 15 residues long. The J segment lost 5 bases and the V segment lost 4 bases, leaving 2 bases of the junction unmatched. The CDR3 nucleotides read TGTGCCAGCAGCGAGACTAGCGGGGGGGACAATGAGCAGTTCTTC. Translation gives CASSETSGGDNEQFF.

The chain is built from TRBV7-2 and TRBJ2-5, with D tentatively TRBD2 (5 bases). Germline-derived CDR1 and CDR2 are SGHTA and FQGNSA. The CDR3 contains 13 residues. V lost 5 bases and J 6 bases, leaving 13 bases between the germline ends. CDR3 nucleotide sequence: TGTGCCAGCAGCCCCCGGAGGTCGAAGACCCAGTACTTC. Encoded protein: CASSPRRSKTQYF.

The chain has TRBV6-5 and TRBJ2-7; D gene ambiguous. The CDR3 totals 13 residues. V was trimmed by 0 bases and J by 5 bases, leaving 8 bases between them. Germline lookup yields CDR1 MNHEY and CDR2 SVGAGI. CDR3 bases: TGTGCCAGCAGTTACTCGATTTCAGACGAGCAGTACTTC. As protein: CASSYSISDEQYF.

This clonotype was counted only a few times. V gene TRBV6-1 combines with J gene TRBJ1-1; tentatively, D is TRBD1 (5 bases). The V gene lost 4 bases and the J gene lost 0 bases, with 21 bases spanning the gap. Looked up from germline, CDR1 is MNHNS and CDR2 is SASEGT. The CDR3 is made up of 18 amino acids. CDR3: CASSVELLGGRMNTEAFF. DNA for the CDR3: TGTGCCAGCAGTGTCGAACTTCTGGGGGGTCGTATGAACACTGAAGCTTTCTTT.

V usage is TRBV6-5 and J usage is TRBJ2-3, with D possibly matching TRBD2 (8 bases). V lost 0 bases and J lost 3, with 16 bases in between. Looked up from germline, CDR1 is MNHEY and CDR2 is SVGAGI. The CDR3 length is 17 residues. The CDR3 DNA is TGTGCCAGCAGTTACTCTCCGGGAGGGGGCAAGACAGATACGCAGTATTTT. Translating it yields CASSYSPGGGKTDTQYF.

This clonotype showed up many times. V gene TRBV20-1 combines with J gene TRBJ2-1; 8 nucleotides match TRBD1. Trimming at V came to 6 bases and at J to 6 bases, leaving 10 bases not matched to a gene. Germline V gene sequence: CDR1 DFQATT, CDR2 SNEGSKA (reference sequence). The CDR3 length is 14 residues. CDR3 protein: CSAKGDRPLNEQFF. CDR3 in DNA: TGCAGTGCCAAGGGGGACAGGCCTCTCAATGAGCAGTTCTTC.